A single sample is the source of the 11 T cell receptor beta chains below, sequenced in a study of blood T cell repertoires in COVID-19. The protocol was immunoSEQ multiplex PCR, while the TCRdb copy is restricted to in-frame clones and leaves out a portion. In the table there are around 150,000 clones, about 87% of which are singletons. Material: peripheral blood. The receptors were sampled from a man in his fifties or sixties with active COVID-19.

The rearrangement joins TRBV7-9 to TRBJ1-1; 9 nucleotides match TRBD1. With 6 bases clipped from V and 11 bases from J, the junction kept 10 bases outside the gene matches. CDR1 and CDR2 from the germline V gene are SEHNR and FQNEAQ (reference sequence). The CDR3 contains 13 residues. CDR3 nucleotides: TGTGCCAGCAGGGGCGGGGACAGGGCGGTCGCTTTCTTT. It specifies CASRGGDRAVAFF.

This CDR3 reads CASGLVRWGDQRNSPLHF. The CDR3 DNA sequence: TGTGCTAGTGGTTTGGTACGTTGGGGGGACCAACGAAATTCACCCCTCCACTTT. The chain links TRBV12-5 to TRBJ1-6, with D maybe TRBD1 (5 bases). V was trimmed by 0 bases and J by 7 bases, leaving 19 bases between them. The length of the CDR3 is 18 residues. The germline V gene has CDR1 LGHNT and CDR2 FRNRAP.

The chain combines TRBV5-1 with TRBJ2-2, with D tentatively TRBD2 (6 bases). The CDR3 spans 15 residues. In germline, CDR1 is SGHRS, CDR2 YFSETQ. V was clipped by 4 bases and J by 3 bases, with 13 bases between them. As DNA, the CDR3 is TGCGCCAGCAGCCAGACGGGCGGGGACACCGGGGAGCTGTTTTTT. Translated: CASSQTGGDTGELFF.

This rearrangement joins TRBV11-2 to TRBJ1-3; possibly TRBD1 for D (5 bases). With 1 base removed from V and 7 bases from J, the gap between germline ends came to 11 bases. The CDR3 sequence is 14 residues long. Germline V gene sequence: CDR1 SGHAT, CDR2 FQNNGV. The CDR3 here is CASSLAGKKNTIYF. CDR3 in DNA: TGTGCCAGCAGCTTAGCAGGGAAGAAGAACACCATATATTTT. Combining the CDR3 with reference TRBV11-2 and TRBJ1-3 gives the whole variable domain EAGVAQSPRYKIIEKRQSVAFWCNPISGHATLYWYQQILGQGPKLLIQFQNNGVVDDSQLPKDRFSAERLKGVDSTLKIQPAKLEDSAVYLCASSLAGKKNTIYFGEGSWLTVV.

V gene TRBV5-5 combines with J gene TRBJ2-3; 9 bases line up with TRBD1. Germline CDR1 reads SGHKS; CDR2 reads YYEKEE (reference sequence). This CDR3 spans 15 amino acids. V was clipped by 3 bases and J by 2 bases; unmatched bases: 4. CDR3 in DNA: TGTGCCAGCAGCTCGGGACAGGGTAACACAGATACGCAGTATTTT. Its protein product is CASSSGQGNTDTQYF.

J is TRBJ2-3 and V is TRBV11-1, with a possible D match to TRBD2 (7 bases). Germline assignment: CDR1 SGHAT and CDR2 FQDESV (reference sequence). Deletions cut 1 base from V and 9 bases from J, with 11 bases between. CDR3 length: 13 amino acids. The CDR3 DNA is TGTGCCAGCAGCTTAGAGGCGGGGGCCACGCAGTATTTT. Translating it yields CASSLEAGATQYF.

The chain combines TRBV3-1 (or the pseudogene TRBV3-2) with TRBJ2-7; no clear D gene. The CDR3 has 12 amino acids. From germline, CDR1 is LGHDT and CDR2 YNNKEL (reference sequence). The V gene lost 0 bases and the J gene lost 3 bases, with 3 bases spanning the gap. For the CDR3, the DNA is TGTGCCAGCAGCCAAGACGGCTACGAGCAGTACTTC. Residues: CASSQDGYEQYF.

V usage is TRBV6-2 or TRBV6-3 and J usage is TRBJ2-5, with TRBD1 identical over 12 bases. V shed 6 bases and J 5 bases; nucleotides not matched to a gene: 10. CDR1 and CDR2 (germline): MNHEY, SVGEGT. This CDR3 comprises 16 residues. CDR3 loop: CASSSLGTGGSETQYF. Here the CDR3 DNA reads TGTGCCAGCAGCAGCCTAGGGACAGGGGGCTCGGAGACCCAGTACTTC.

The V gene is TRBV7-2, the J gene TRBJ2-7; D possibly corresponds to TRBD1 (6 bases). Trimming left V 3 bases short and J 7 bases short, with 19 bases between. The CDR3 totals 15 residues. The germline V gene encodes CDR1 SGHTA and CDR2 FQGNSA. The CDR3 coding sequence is TGTGCCAGCAGCTTCGGAAATGGACAGAGACAAGAGCAGTACTTC. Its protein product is CASSFGNGQRQEQYF.

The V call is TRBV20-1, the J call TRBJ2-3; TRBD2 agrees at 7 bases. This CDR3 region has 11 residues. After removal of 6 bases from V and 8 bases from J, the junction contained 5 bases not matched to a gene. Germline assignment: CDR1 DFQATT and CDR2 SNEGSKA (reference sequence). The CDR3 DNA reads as TGCAGTGCCGCCTGGGAGGGTACGCAGTATTTT. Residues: CSAAWEGTQYF.

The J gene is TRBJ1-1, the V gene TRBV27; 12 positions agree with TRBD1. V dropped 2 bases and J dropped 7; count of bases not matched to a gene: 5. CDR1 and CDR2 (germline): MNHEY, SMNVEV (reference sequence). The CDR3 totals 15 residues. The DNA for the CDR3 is TGTGCCAGCAGTTTAGGGGACAGGGGGCTGGTTGAAGCTTTCTTT. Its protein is CASSLGDRGLVEAFF.